The 2 T cell receptor beta chains reported below all come from one sample, sequenced in a study of blood T cell repertoires in COVID-19. TCRdb's copy holds only in-frame clones and misses some; the assay was immunoSEQ multiplex PCR. The table includes 300,000 or so clones, 85% to 90% detected once. The sequencing sample was made of peripheral blood. All receptors come from a woman aged 40 to 50 with acute or convalescent COVID-19.

The chain joins TRBV29-1 to TRBJ1-2; D possibly corresponds to TRBD1 (6 bases). In germline, CDR1 is SQVTM, CDR2 ANQGSEA. V was shortened by 6 bases and J by 8 bases, with 13 bases between the two germline ends. The length of the CDR3 is 11 residues. CDR3 DNA: TGCAGCGTAGTGGGGGCGGAGGGCTACACCTTC. Translation gives CSVVGAEGYTF.

With respect to this clone: Sequence at one end of the junction differs from germline and may be a read error. DNA of the CDR3: TGTGCCAGCAGTGTATCAGGGACAGGGTCCTCTGGGGCCAACGTCCTGACTTTC. This translates into CASSVSGTGSSGANVLTF. The V call is TRBV27, the J call TRBJ2-6; TRBD1 matches at 9 bases. CDR1 is MNHEY and CDR2 is SMNVEV in the germline V gene (reference sequence). The CDR3 consists of 18 residues.